The entry that follows covers one T cell receptor (beta chain) sequence. Its antigen is not known. Other DNA sequences of this sample code for an identical CDR3. V dropped 0 bases and J dropped 1 base, with 7 bases sitting between them. The CDR3 sequence is 14 residues long. Germline lookup yields CDR1 SGDLS and CDR2 YYNGEE. The naive CD8 population came from CD45RO-negative cells selected for CCR7, without terminally differentiated effector memory CD45RA+ cells. The sample belongs to a study of shared clonotypes between healthy human individuals. Libraries were prepared by immunoSEQ multiplex PCR; TCRdb keeps only in-frame clonotypes and omits some of them. This sample has roughly 2 million clones, with about 94% found just once. Study outcomes and limitations: Estimated richness values were generally larger in naive subsets than in memory subsets.

Sequenced material: naive CD8+ T cells sorted from blood. This TCR derives from a man aged 18 to 29 in good health. The gene calls are TRBV9 and TRBJ1-1; D is unclear. CDR3 protein: CASSVVGENTEAFF. CDR3 in DNA: TGTGCCAGCAGCGTAGTTGGGGAGAACACTGAAGCTTTCTTT.